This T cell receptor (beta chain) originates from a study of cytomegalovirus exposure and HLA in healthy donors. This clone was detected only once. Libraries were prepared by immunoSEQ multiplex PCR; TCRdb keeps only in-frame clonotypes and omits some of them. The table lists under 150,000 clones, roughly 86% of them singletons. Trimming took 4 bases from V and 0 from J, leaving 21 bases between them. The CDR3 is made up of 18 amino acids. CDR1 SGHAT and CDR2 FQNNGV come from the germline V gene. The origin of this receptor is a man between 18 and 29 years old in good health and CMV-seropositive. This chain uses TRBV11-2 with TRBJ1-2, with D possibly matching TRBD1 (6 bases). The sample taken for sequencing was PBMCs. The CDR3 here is CASSSPLRDRTANYGYTF. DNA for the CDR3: TGTGCCAGCAGCTCCCCTCTTAGAGATCGGACAGCTAACTATGGCTACACCTTC.